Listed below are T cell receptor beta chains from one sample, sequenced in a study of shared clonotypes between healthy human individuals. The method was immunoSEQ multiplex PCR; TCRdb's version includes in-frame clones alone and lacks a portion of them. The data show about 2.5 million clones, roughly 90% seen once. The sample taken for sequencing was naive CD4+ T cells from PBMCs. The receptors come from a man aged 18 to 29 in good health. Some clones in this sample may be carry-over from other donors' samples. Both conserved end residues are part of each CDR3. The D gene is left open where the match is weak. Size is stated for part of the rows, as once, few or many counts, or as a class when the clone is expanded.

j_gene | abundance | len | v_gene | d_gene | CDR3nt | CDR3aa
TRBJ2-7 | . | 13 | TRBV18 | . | TGTGCCAGCTCCCCAGGGGTGGGGGACGAGCAGTACTTC | CASSPGVGDEQYF
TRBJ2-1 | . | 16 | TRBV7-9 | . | TGTGCCAGCAGCTTAGTGGGGGGAGACAGGTACAATGAGCAGTTCTTC | CASSLVGGDRYNEQFF
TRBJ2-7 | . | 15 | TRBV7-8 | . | TGTGCCAGCAGCTTCGGTGGACCCAACTACTACGAGCAGTACTTC | CASSFGGPNYYEQYF
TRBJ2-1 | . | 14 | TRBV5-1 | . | TGCGCCAGCAGCTTGTATGGCGCGGACAATGAGCAGTTCTTC | CASSLYGADNEQFF
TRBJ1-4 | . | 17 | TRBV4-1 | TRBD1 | TGCGCCAGCAGCCATTCTCGAGGGGACAGGGGGCCTGAAAAACTGTTTTTT | CASSHSRGDRGPEKLFF
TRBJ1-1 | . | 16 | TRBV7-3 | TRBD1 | TGTGCCAGCAGCTTAAGAGGGGGCGTCATGAACACTGAAGCTTTCTTT | CASSLRGGVMNTEAFF
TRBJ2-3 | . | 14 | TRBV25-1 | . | TGTGCCAGCAGTGAATCTATCCCGTGGGATACGCAGTATTTT | CASSESIPWDTQYF
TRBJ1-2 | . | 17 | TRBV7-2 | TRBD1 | TGTGCCAGCAGCGCTCAAGACTTACAGGGGGCGCAGAATGGCTACACCTTC | CASSAQDLQGAQNGYTF
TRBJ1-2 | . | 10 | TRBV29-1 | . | TGCAGCGTCGGACAGCTTGGCTACACCTTC | CSVGQLGYTF
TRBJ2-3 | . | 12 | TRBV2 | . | TGTGCCAGCCCCCGGGACTTTGGCACGCAGTATTTT | CASPRDFGTQYF
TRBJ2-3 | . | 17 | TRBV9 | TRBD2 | TGTGCCAGCAGCGTAGGTGAGGGCGGGAGAGCGGCAGATACGCAGTATTTT | CASSVGEGGRAADTQYF
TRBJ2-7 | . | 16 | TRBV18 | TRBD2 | TGTGCCAGCTCGCCGCCCGGGACTAGCGGGAGTACTCAGCAGTACTTC | CASSPPGTSGSTQQYF
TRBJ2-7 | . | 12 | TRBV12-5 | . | TGTGCTAGTGGTTTGGGGCAAGCCGAGCAGTACTTC | CASGLGQAEQYF
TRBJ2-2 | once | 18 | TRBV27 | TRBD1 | TGTGCCAGCAGCCAGAAGGACAGGTTAATTTTGAACACCGGGGAGCTGTTTTTT | CASSQKDRLILNTGELFF
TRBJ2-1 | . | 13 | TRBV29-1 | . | TGCAGCGTGACGGAACACTCCTACAATGAGCAGTTCTTC | CSVTEHSYNEQFF
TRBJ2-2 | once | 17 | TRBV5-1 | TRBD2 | TGCGCCAGCAGCTTGGGTCCACTAGCGGGAGCCACCGGGGAGCTGTTTTTT | CASSLGPLAGATGELFF
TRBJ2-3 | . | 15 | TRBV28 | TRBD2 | TGTGCCAGCAGTTTTAGAGCGGGAGTCTTAGATACGCAGTATTTT | CASSFRAGVLDTQYF
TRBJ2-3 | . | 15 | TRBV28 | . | TGTGCCAGCAGTTTGTACAGGAGGGGCGCAGATACGCAGTATTTT | CASSLYRRGADTQYF
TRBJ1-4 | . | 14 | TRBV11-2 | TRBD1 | TGTGCCAGCCTCTCACTTACAGGGGGCGGAAAACTGTTTTTT | CASLSLTGGGKLFF
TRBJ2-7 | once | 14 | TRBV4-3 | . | TGCGCCAGCAGCCAAGAGGTGGGATGGGGAGAGCAGTACTTC | CASSQEVGWGEQYF
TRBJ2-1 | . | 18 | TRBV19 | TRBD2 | TGTGCCAGTAGTATCCAGCGGGAGGGCCCGAACTCCTACAATGAGCAGTTCTTC | CASSIQREGPNSYNEQFF
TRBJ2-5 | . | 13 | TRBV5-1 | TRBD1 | TGCGCCAGCAGCTTGGGGCAGGGGGAAGGGCAGTACTTC | CASSLGQGEGQYF
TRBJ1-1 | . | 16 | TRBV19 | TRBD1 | TGTGCCAGTAGTAGCGCAGGGGGCGCGGGGTACACTGAAGCTTTCTTT | CASSSAGGAGYTEAFF
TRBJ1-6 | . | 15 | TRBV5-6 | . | TGTGCCAGCAGTACCTGGACACTCGATAATTCACCCCTCCACTTT | CASSTWTLDNSPLHF
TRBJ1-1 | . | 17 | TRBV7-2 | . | TGTGCCAGCAGCTTAGTCCCCGGGTCATTCCTGAACACTGAAGCTTTCTTT | CASSLVPGSFLNTEAFF
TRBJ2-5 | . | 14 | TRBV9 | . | TGTGCCAGCAGTCGTTCCGGGAACCAAGAGACCCAGTACTTC | CASSRSGNQETQYF
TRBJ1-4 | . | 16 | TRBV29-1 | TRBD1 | TGCAGCGTTCGAAGGGGACAGGGGGCCGTTAATGAAAAACTGTTTTTT | CSVRRGQGAVNEKLFF
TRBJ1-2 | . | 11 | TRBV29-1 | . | TGCAGCGTGACAGCTAACTATGGCTACACCTTC | CSVTANYGYTF
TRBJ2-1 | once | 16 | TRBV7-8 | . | TGTGCCAGCAGCTTGGGGACTTCTAGCTCCTACAATGAGCAGTTCTTC | CASSLGTSSSYNEQFF
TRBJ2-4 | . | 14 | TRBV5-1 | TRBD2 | TGCGCCAGCAGCTTAGCGGGAGTGGAAAACATTCAGTACTTC | CASSLAGVENIQYF
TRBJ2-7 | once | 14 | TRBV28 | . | TGTGCCAGCGACCAGAGGGTAAGCTCCTACGAGCAGTACTTC | CASDQRVSSYEQYF
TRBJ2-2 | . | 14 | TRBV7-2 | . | TGTGCCAGCAGCTTAGGGGGGGTGCCCGGGGAGCTGTTTTTT | CASSLGGVPGELFF
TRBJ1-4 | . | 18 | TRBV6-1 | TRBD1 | TGTGCCAGCAGTGAAGTCAGAGGGGGGACAGGCGATAATGAAAAACTGTTTTTT | CASSEVRGGTGDNEKLFF
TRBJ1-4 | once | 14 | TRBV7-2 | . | TGTGCCAGCAGTTCACAGGGAGGGAGTGAAAAACTGTTTTTT | CASSSQGGSEKLFF
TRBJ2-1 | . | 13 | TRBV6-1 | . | TGTGCCAGCCGAGGGTTCCAGCACAATGAGCAGTTCTTC | CASRGFQHNEQFF
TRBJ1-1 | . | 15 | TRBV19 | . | TGTGCCAGTAGTAACACGAACTTCGGGGACACTGAAGCTTTCTTT | CASSNTNFGDTEAFF
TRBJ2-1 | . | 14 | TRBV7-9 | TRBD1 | TGTGCCAGCAGCCCCAGGGGGCGATTTGATGAGCAGTTCTTC | CASSPRGRFDEQFF
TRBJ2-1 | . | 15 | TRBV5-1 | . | TGCGCCAGCAGCCAAGGGCAGGGGCGCGTGGGTGAGCAGTTCTTC | CASSQGQGRVGEQFF
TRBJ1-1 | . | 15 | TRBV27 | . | TGTGCCAGCAGTTTTAGTGATGGGGGGAACACTGAAGCTTTCTTT | CASSFSDGGNTEAFF
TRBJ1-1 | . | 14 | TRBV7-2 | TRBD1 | TGTGCCAGCAGCCGACAGGGGGTGAACACTGAAGCTTTCTTT | CASSRQGVNTEAFF
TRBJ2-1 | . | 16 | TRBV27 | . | TGTGCCAGCACTCCGAGGTACGGATCTTCCTACAATGAGCAGTTCTTC | CASTPRYGSSYNEQFF
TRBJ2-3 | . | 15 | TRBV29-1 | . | TGCAGCGTTGTAGCCGGACACGGGACCACAGATACGCAGTATTTT | CSVVAGHGTTDTQYF
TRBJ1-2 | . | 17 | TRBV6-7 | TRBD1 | TGTGCCAGCAGTTACTGGGGCAAACAGGGGCTCAAGAATGGCTACACCTTC | CASSYWGKQGLKNGYTF
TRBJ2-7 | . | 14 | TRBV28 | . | TGTGCCAGCGGGGGGTCTTCGGGACGGTACGAGCAGTACTTC | CASGGSSGRYEQYF